The sequence of this TCR beta chain was determined in a study of chemoradiotherapy in HPV16-positive cancers. TCRdb's table, derived via immunoSEQ multiplex PCR, lists solely in-frame clones and lacks some. This sample has about 24,000 clones; about 90% occur once, and the top ten carry around 5%. The J segment lost 4 bases and the V segment lost 1 base, leaving 5 bases of the junction unmatched. The CDR3 sequence is 16 residues long. Germline V lookup: CDR1 MGHDK, CDR2 SYGVNS. The genes are TRBV25-1 and TRBJ2-3; the match to TRBD2 covers 10 bases. This sample comprised blood, obtained from a patient who underwent chemoradiotherapy. This TCR came from a human donor with HPV-associated anogenital cancer. CDR3 nucleotides: TGTGCCAGCAGTGAATCAAGCGGGAGGGCCTCAGATACGCAGTATTTT. As protein: CASSESSGRASDTQYF.